The 24 T cell receptor beta chains reported below all come from one sample, sequenced in a study of T cell repertoires in aging, cancer and after chemotherapy. TCR beta rearrangements were amplified from peripheral blood genomic DNA. Multiplex touch-down PCR with TRB-A/B primers amplified rearranged V-D-J TRB sequences. TCRdb re-called the multiplex PCR reads with MiXCR, one entry per CDR3 protein. The table shows over 3,000 distinct CDR3 sequences, with approximately 30% occurring only once. Material: blood. The receptors were sampled from a human donor with a solid tumor.

This clonotype has a handful of counts. The rearrangement joins TRBV15 to TRBJ1-1, with D hard to call. The CDR3 covers 15 residues. CDR1 LNHNV and CDR2 YYDKDF come from the germline V gene (reference sequence). The V and J ends lost 0 bases and 1 base respectively, with 9 bases between them. CDR3 residues: CATSRDNAENTEAFF. The CDR3 DNA reads TGTGCCACCAGCAGAGATAATGCGGAGAACACTGAAGCTTTCTTT.

Details on this clonotype: The junction departs from the called germline gene at one end, perhaps through a read error. The V and J genes are TRBV6-1 and TRBJ1-4, with D hard to call. Germline V lookup: CDR1 MNHNS, CDR2 SASEGT. There are 17 residues in the CDR3. This CDR3 is CDSSEALAGIGNEKLFF. The CDR3 nucleotides are TGTGACAGCAGTGAAGCCTTGGCGGGGATCGGTAATGAAAAACTGTTTTTT.

The chain employs TRBV19 and TRBJ2-1; 8 positions agree with TRBD2. With 5 bases clipped from V and 0 bases from J, the junction kept 9 bases outside the gene matches. The germline gives CDR1 LNHDA, CDR2 SQIVND (reference sequence). The CDR3 contains 17 residues. The CDR3, as DNA: TGTGCCAGTAGTTCCCCTATAGCGGGGAGCTCCTACAATGAGCAGTTCTTC. Protein: CASSSPIAGSSYNEQFF.

This chain connects TRBV10-2 to TRBJ2-1; 7 nucleotides match TRBD2. J was trimmed by 1 base and V by 3 bases; bases with no gene match: 6. CDR1 is WSHSY and CDR2 is SAAADI in the germline V gene. The CDR3 is 16 amino acids. The CDR3 region has the DNA TGCGCCAGCAGTGATACGGCGGGGGTTTCCTACAATGAGCAGTTCTTC. Protein sequence: CASSDTAGVSYNEQFF.

Only a few counts were recorded for this clonotype. The chain couples TRBV5-4 to TRBJ2-5, with TRBD2 matching over 10 bases. The length of the CDR3 is 15 residues. Germline V gives CDR1 SGHNT, CDR2 YYREEE (reference sequence). Trimming at V came to 4 bases and at J to 5 bases, leaving 8 bases not matched to a gene. This CDR3 reads CASSRSGRSVETQYF. The DNA for the CDR3 is TGTGCCAGCAGCCGTAGCGGGAGGTCGGTCGAGACCCAGTACTTC. Based on the CDR3 plus reference TRBV5-4 and TRBJ2-5, the full variable domain is ETGVTQSPTHLIKTRGQQVTLRCSSQSGHNTVSWYQQALGQGPQFIFQYYREEENGRGNFPPRFSGLQFPNYSSELNVNALELDDSALYLCASSRSGRSVETQYFGPGTRLLVL.

This chain connects TRBV27 to TRBJ2-7; maybe TRBD1 (5 bases). The V gene's germline CDR1 is MNHEY and CDR2 SMNVEV (reference sequence). CDR3 length equals 14 residues. V dropped 9 bases and J dropped 1 base, with 16 bases sitting between them. DNA of the CDR3: TGTGCCAGGACAGACCGACACCTTTCCTACGAGCAGTACTTC. As protein: CARTDRHLSYEQYF.

Only a few counts were recorded for this clonotype. The chain combines TRBV5-6 with TRBJ1-1, with a possible D match to TRBD1 (5 bases). This CDR3 has 16 amino acids. CDR1 SGHDT and CDR2 YYEEEE come from the germline V gene. V was shortened by 4 bases and J by 1 base, with 17 bases between the two germline ends. The CDR3 DNA sequence: TGTGCCAGCAGCCCCCGGGGCAGGGCTGAGAACACTGAAGCTTTCTTT. Protein product: CASSPRGRAENTEAFF.

This clonotype was counted only a few times. The V gene is TRBV14, the J gene TRBJ2-2; 12 positions agree with TRBD2. The ends lost 4 bases at V and 5 bases at J; junction bases unmatched: 5. This CDR3 is 16 amino acids long. The V gene's germline CDR1 is SGHDN and CDR2 FVKESK. This CDR3 reads CASSLRTSGITGELFF. Here the CDR3 DNA reads TGTGCCAGCAGCCTCCGGACTAGCGGGATAACCGGGGAGCTGTTTTTT.

This clonotype turned up a few times. The chain combines TRBV27 with TRBJ2-2; the match to TRBD2 covers 7 bases. The V gene end was trimmed by 6 bases and the J gene end by 4 bases; junction bases not matched to a gene: 8. The CDR3 consists of 15 residues. Germline values: CDR1 MNHEY, CDR2 SMNVEV (reference sequence). The DNA of the CDR3 is TGTGCCAGCAGCAGGCGGGAGTCGACCACCGGGGAGCTGTTTTTT. Amino acids: CASSRRESTTGELFF.

This chain connects TRBV6-2 or TRBV6-3 to TRBJ1-1; D remains ambiguous. The V and J ends lost 0 bases and 8 bases respectively, with 10 bases between them. This CDR3 has 13 amino acids. Germline V gene lookup returns CDR1 MNHEY and CDR2 SVGEGT. The DNA for the CDR3 is TGTGCCAGCAGTTACTCGAGTATCCGAGAAGCTTTCTTT. This translates into CASSYSSIREAFF.

As for this clonotype: A read error may account for a junction end that differs from germline. This sequence joins TRBV15 and TRBJ1-5, with D uncertain. The CDR3 consists of 14 residues. In germline, CDR1 is LNHNV, CDR2 YYDKDF (reference sequence). The CDR3 coding sequence is TGTGCCACCAGCAGAGTTGGGAGCAATCAGCCCCAGAATTTT. Translation gives CATSRVGSNQPQNF.

The chain has TRBV6-5 and TRBJ2-1, with 8 bases fitting TRBD2. Germline CDR1 MNHEY, CDR2 SVGAGI. The CDR3 is 14 amino acids. With V trimmed by 6 bases and J by 7 bases, 8 bases remained unmatched. The CDR3 here is CASSRKRESNEQFF. Written as DNA, the CDR3 is TGTGCCAGCAGCCGGAAGCGGGAGTCAAATGAGCAGTTCTTC.

The chain recombines TRBV6-6 with TRBJ2-3; possibly TRBD2 for D (5 bases). This CDR3 is built from 14 residues. Trimming took 9 bases from V and 2 from J, leaving 15 bases between them. The germline V gene encodes CDR1 MNHNY and CDR2 SVGAGI (reference sequence). The DNA for the CDR3 is TGTGCCAGTCTAGGATCCGACTACACAGATACGCAGTATTTT. It is translated as CASLGSDYTDTQYF.

This clonotype appeared a few times. The V call is TRBV5-4, the J call TRBJ2-2, with 11 bases matching TRBD2. CDR1 and CDR2 from the germline V gene are SGHNT and YYREEE (reference sequence). The CDR3 runs to 15 residues. Trimming at V came to 2 bases and at J to 6 bases, leaving 3 bases not matched to a gene. The CDR3 here is CASSFGTSGPGELFF. The CDR3 bases are TGTGCCAGCAGCTTCGGGACTAGCGGACCCGGGGAGCTGTTTTTT.

The genes are TRBV6-1 and TRBJ1-5, with D unclear. Trimming shortened V by 2 bases and J by 5 bases, and 19 bases separated the two germline ends. CDR1 and CDR2 from the germline V gene are MNHNS and SASEGT. CDR3 length: 17 amino acids. The DNA of the CDR3 is TGTGCCAGCAGTGAAATGGTCTGGGAGGCCCCCCATCAGCCCCAGCATTTT. Residues: CASSEMVWEAPHQPQHF.

V is TRBV13 and J is TRBJ2-1; D may be TRBD2 (5 bases). V gave up 5 bases and J gave up 2 bases, with 13 bases separating them. This CDR3 has 15 amino acids. Germline loops: CDR1 PRHDT, CDR2 FYEKMQ (reference sequence). The CDR3 DNA is TGTGCCAGCAGCCAAGGACTTCGCGCCTACAATGAGCAGTTCTTC. It codes for CASSQGLRAYNEQFF.

By proportion, this clonotype is medium-sized. The gene calls are TRBV5-6 and TRBJ2-1; a possible D gene is TRBD2 (6 bases). Germline V lookup: CDR1 SGHDT, CDR2 YYEEEE. V shed 4 bases and J shed 8 bases, with 10 bases lying between them. The CDR3 sequence is 12 residues long. The CDR3 is CASSLTSYEQFF. CDR3 coding DNA: TGTGCCAGCAGCCTCACTAGCTATGAGCAGTTCTTC.

The CDR3 sequence: CASSAWGRGYGYTF. For the CDR3, the DNA is TGTGCCAGCAGTGCCTGGGGCAGGGGCTATGGCTACACCTTC. This chain uses TRBV6-1 with TRBJ1-2; a possible D gene is TRBD1 (6 bases). Germline CDR1 and CDR2: MNHNS and SASEGT. The CDR3 is 14 residues long. V lost 4 bases to trimming and J lost 4 bases, with 13 bases between them.

This clonotype was counted only a few times. This chain joins TRBV6-1 and TRBJ2-7; D is possibly TRBD1 (6 bases). Germline values: CDR1 MNHNS, CDR2 SASEGT. This CDR3 comprises 13 residues. V was cut by 3 bases and J by 3 bases, with 9 bases left in between. The CDR3 DNA is TGTGCCAGCAGTGACAGGGGTGGCTACGAGCAGTACTTC. Its translation: CASSDRGGYEQYF.

By sample share, this clonotype is medium-sized (0.01 to 0.1%). The chain couples TRBV15 to TRBJ2-5, with D perhaps TRBD1 (6 bases). From germline, CDR1 is LNHNV and CDR2 YYDKDF (reference sequence). Trimming cost V 1 base and J 6 bases, with 12 bases left between them. This CDR3 spans 14 amino acids. CDR3 DNA sequence: TGTGCCACCAGCAGAGGGACAGAAGGGCAGACCCAGTACTTC. Translation gives CATSRGTEGQTQYF.

The chain has TRBV5-1 and TRBJ2-7; D may correspond to TRBD1 or TRBD2 (5 bases each). The CDR3 sequence is 17 residues long. Germline CDR1 reads SGHRS; CDR2 reads YFSETQ. Deletions cut 0 bases from V and 3 bases from J, with 19 bases between. The CDR3 DNA is TGCGCCAGCAGCTTGGCTACCTTAGGCCGGGACGGCTACGAGCAGTACTTC. Its translation is CASSLATLGRDGYEQYF.

This clonotype was counted between two and nine times. The rearrangement links TRBV5-1 to TRBJ1-5; no reliable D call. V lost 0 bases and J 7 bases, leaving 14 bases between the germline ends. This CDR3 has 15 residues. CDR1 and CDR2 from the germline V gene are SGHRS and YFSETQ. The CDR3 region is CASSLAGGKGQPQHF. For the CDR3, the DNA is TGCGCCAGCAGCTTGGCTGGAGGGAAGGGACAGCCCCAGCATTTT.

This clonotype counts as medium-sized. The V call is TRBV29-1, the J call TRBJ1-1, with D tentatively TRBD1 (5 bases). The CDR3 has 15 residues. Germline lookup yields CDR1 SQVTM and CDR2 ANQGSEA. Trimming stripped 4 bases from V and 1 base from J, with 16 bases between. CDR3 in DNA: TGCAGCGTTGTCTCGTTCTGGCAGGGGAACACTGAAGCTTTCTTT. It encodes CSVVSFWQGNTEAFF.

This clonotype counts as medium-sized (0.01 to 0.1%). The rearrangement joins TRBV6-5 to TRBJ1-2, with D possibly TRBD1 on 6 matching bases. The CDR3 is 14 residues long. The V gene's germline CDR1 is MNHEY and CDR2 SVGAGI. V shed 8 bases and J shed 3 bases, with 16 bases lying between them. DNA of the CDR3: TGTGCCAGCTCAACGGGGGGCGCCGACTATGGCTACACCTTC. This codes for CASSTGGADYGYTF.